This T cell receptor beta chain was recorded in a study of shared clonotypes between healthy human individuals. Study-wide points: Having only a few donors restricted how much genetic and exposure-history diversity was captured. Tissues were not sampled, only blood, and their repertoires likely differ.

Germline lookup yields CDR1 KGHSH and CDR2 LQKENI. Unmatched junction bases numbered 4, after V lost 2 bases and J lost 2 bases. The CDR3 loop spans 15 amino acids. For this clone: What it binds is not known.

The assay was immunoSEQ multiplex PCR, and TCRdb's table has in-frame clones only and misses some. The profile shows some 2,000,000 clones, 95% of them singletons. The sequencing input was naive CD4+ T cells sorted from blood. Subset given: CD45RA+ positively selected. This chain joins TRBV18 and TRBJ2-7; 9 nucleotides match TRBD1. This clonotype originated in a man between 18 and 35 years old in good health. The DNA for the CDR3 is TGTGCCAGCTCACCAACCGGGACAGGGACCTACGAGCAGTACTTC. Translated, it gives CASSPTGTGTYEQYF.